These 18 T cell receptor beta chains were sequenced from one sample in a study of T cells in Graves' hyperthyroidism and ophthalmopathy. The CDR3 regions of TCR beta were amplified from RNA transcripts. TCR CDR3 underwent first-round RT-PCR with the HTBI primer set. TCRdb analysed the multiplex PCR reads with MiXCR anew, one entry per CDR3 protein. This table holds fewer than 750,000 distinct CDR3 sequences, approximately 44% found once. Sequencing was done on a sample of peripheral blood or thyroid tissue (not recorded which). Source of these receptors: a young woman with Graves' hyperthyroidism.

This clonotype showed up many times. The chain joins TRBV29-1 to TRBJ2-7; 9 bases are a match to TRBD2. Germline loops: CDR1 SQVTM, CDR2 ANQGSEA. Unmatched junction bases numbered 10, after V lost 6 bases and J lost 7 bases. The CDR3 is 13 residues long. CDR3 region: CSVTTRLAEEQYF. In DNA form, the CDR3 reads TGCAGCGTCACAACTCGACTAGCGGAAGAGCAGTACTTC.

The rearrangement links TRBV2 to TRBJ2-7; perhaps TRBD2 as D (6 bases). Germline V lookup: CDR1 SNHLY, CDR2 FYNNEI. This CDR3 is 13 amino acids long. V shed 7 bases and J shed 5 bases, with 15 bases lying between them. The CDR3 sequence is CASTRPGGNEQYF. In nucleotides, the CDR3 is TGTGCCAGCACCAGACCCGGGGGTAACGAGCAGTACTTC.

The chain carries TRBV7-9 and TRBJ2-7; D is undetermined. This CDR3 is built from 13 residues. V was trimmed by 3 bases and J by 3 bases, leaving 9 bases between them. The germline V gene has CDR1 SEHNR and CDR2 FQNEAQ (reference sequence). The CDR3 protein is CASSLGYGYEQYF. CDR3 nucleotide sequence: TGTGCCAGCAGCTTGGGATATGGCTACGAGCAGTACTTC.

This clonotype was observed a handful of times. The V call is TRBV30, the J call TRBJ1-5; D call uncertain. Germline V CDR1 and CDR2: GTSNPN, SVGIG (reference sequence). The germline V and J ends were trimmed by 0 bases and 3 bases, with 6 bases remaining between them. The CDR3 has 13 amino acids. The CDR3 reads CAWSVFDNQPQHF. CDR3 sequence (DNA): TGTGCCTGGAGTGTTTTTGACAATCAGCCCCAGCATTTT.

Turning to this clonotype: The conserved phenylalanine or tryptophan normally closing the CDR3 is absent here, so this likely arose from a read error. The DNA is omitted, as the CDR3 cannot be located on it reliably, and the CDR3 follows TCRdb's listing. The V and J genes are TRBV10-3 and TRBJ1-1; the D call TRBD1 from the table was never checked on the DNA. The CDR3 spans 9 residues, counting both ends. CDR1 is ENHRY and CDR2 is SYGVKD in the germline V gene. The CDR3 reads CAISGGAGY.

This clonotype has ten or more counts. This rearrangement joins TRBV24-1 to TRBJ2-3; a weak D match, TRBD1 (5 bases). The V gene lost 4 bases and the J gene lost 0 bases, with 10 bases spanning the gap. Germline CDR1 reads KGHDR; CDR2 reads SFDVKD. The length of the CDR3 is 15 residues. CDR3 protein: CATSDTRQSTDTQYF. Here the CDR3 DNA reads TGTGCCACCAGTGACACCCGACAGAGCACAGATACGCAGTATTTT.

In its sample, this clonotype was seen a few times. The chain couples TRBV6-6 to TRBJ2-2; TRBD2 matches 10 bases. The junction had 2 bases not matched to a gene; V was cut back by 0 bases and J by 4 bases. From germline, CDR1 is MNHNY and CDR2 SVGAGI (reference sequence). The CDR3 runs 16 residues. The CDR3 is CASSYSVAGGTGELFF. For the CDR3, the DNA is TGTGCCAGCAGTTACTCAGTAGCGGGGGGCACCGGGGAGCTGTTTTTT.

V usage is TRBV12-3 or TRBV12-4 and J usage is TRBJ1-1; D perhaps matches TRBD1 (5 bases). The CDR3 consists of 14 residues. Trimming removed 8 bases at V and 0 bases at J, with 13 bases between. The CDR3, as DNA: TGTGCCAGCTTCCCCTCAGGGTTGAACACTGAAGCTTTCTTT. Translation gives CASFPSGLNTEAFF.

Remarks on this clonotype: Germline is not matched at one junction end, which may reflect a read error. This chain links TRBV12-3 or TRBV12-4 with TRBJ2-5, with 11 bases matching TRBD2. CDR3 length equals 19 residues. Here the CDR3 reads CASSQEGIWGLADQETQCF. CDR3 coding DNA: TGTGCCAGCAGCCAAGAGGGGATATGGGGACTAGCGGACCAAGAGACCCAGTGCTTC.

This chain connects TRBV4-1 to TRBJ2-7, with 8 bases identical to TRBD2. Germline CDR1 MGHRA, CDR2 YSYEKL. The CDR3 is made up of 13 amino acids. V was pared by 8 bases and J by 4 bases, with 7 bases of the junction left unmatched. The CDR3 spells CASGTGGGYEQYF. In DNA, the CDR3 is TGCGCCAGCGGTACCGGGGGGGGGTACGAGCAGTACTTC.

To note about this clonotype: The germline gene is not matched at one end of the junction; a read error may be the cause. This chain uses TRBV7-2 with TRBJ2-6, with a weak D call TRBD2 (6 bases). This CDR3 spans 15 amino acids. Germline CDR1 reads SGHTA; CDR2 reads FQGNSA. As DNA, the CDR3 is TGTGCCGGCAGCAGCGCGGGACCTGGGGCCAACGTCCTGACTTTC. The encoded protein is CAGSSAGPGANVLTF.

J is TRBJ2-3 and V is TRBV24-1, with 8 bases aligning to TRBD2. Germline V gene lookup returns CDR1 KGHDR and CDR2 SFDVKD. J lost 0 bases, V lost 5 bases, and 3 bases had no gene match. The CDR3 spans 15 residues. DNA for the CDR3: TGTGCCACCAGTGCGGGAGGGCTAAGCACAGATACGCAGTATTTT. The encoded protein is CATSAGGLSTDTQYF.

This chain joins TRBV20-1 and TRBJ1-5; the match to TRBD1 covers 7 bases. Germline V gene sequence: CDR1 DFQATT, CDR2 SNEGSKA (reference sequence). The CDR3 sequence is 13 residues long. The ends lost 6 bases at V and 6 bases at J; junction bases unmatched: 8. The CDR3 here is CSAAQGGGQPQHF. The CDR3, as DNA: TGCAGTGCAGCTCAAGGGGGCGGTCAGCCCCAGCATTTT.

The chain employs TRBV7-6 and TRBJ2-1, with TRBD2 matching over 10 bases. Germline CDR1 is SGHVS and CDR2 is FNYEAQ. This CDR3 contains 15 residues. The V segment lost 5 bases and the J segment 5 bases; nucleotides outside the gene matches: 6. CDR3 nucleotide sequence: TGTGCCAGCAGCGAGCTAGCGGGAGCCGACAATGAGCAGTTCTTC. Protein: CASSELAGADNEQFF.

The rearrangement links TRBV12-3 or TRBV12-4 to TRBJ2-5; 10 bases are shared with TRBD1. The CDR3 has 13 amino acids. V shed 4 bases, J shed 9 bases, and the junction held 5 bases outside the gene matches. CDR3 amino acids: CASSWDRGLPQYF. CDR3 in DNA: TGTGCCAGCAGTTGGGACAGGGGATTGCCCCAGTACTTC.

Concerning this clonotype: This could be a read error, since a much larger clone is one nucleotide away. The V and J genes are TRBV7-2 and TRBJ1-5; tentatively, D is TRBD1 (6 bases). CDR1 is SGHTA and CDR2 is FQGNSA in the germline V gene. CDR3 length equals 16 residues. V was shortened by 0 bases and J by 0 bases, with 9 bases between the two germline ends. CDR3 loop: CTSSLARGISNQPQHF. The DNA of the CDR3 is TGTACCAGCAGCTTAGCGAGGGGGATTAGCAATCAGCCCCAGCATTTT.

The table lists this clonotype with a few counts. V usage is TRBV6-5 and J usage is TRBJ1-3, with no clear D. The CDR3 is 15 residues long. Trimming left V 2 bases short and J 1 base short, with 9 bases between. From germline, CDR1 is MNHEY and CDR2 SVGAGI. For the CDR3, the DNA is TGTGCCAGCAGTTACCTCGGGAGATCTGGAAACACCATATATTTT. It yields the protein CASSYLGRSGNTIYF.

This clonotype was counted ten times or more. This sequence joins TRBV4-1 and TRBJ1-5; possible D gene TRBD1, 6 bases. CDR1 is MGHRA and CDR2 is YSYEKL in the germline V gene. The CDR3 extends over 17 amino acids. The V gene lost 2 bases and the J gene lost 3 bases, with 17 bases spanning the gap. In nucleotides, the CDR3 is TGCGCCAGCAGCCAACGCGACGACAGGATGGTCAATCAGCCCCAGCATTTT. The encoded protein is CASSQRDDRMVNQPQHF.